In this sample, the clone carrying this TCR beta chain turned up once. Its antigen is as yet unknown. This CDR3 has 14 residues. CDR1 and CDR2 (germline): SGHNT, YYREEE (reference sequence). V dropped 4 bases and J dropped 5; count of bases not matched to a gene: 8. The data belong to a study of OX40 agonist ivuxolimab in advanced cancers. Study results and limitations: Blood T cells, both CD4+ and CD8+, expanded clonally by week 6 at 0.1 to 3.0 mg/kg.

Using immunoSEQ multiplex PCR, the repertoire was profiled, and TCRdb retains in-frame clones only, with some absent. Of some 18,000 clones in the sample, around 91% were seen once. Patients with a history of autoimmune disease or on systemic immunosuppression were excluded. This specimen was CD4+ or CD8+ T cells sorted from blood, taken in a trial of the OX40 agonist ivuxolimab. The clonotype comes from an adult with an advanced solid tumor such as melanoma, head and neck, liver or kidney cancer. This sequence joins TRBV5-4 and TRBJ2-7; 8 positions match TRBD1. The CDR3 is CASSAAPQGDEQYF. DNA of the CDR3: TGTGCCAGCAGCGCCGCGCCACAGGGGGACGAGCAGTACTTC.